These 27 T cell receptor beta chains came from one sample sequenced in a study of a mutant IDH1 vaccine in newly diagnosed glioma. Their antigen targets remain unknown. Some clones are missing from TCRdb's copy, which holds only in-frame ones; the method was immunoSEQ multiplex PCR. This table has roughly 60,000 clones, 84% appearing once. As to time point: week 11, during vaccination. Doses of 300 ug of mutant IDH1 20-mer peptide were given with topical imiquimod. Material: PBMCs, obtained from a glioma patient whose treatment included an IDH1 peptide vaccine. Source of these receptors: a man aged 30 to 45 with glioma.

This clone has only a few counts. CDR3 region: CASSFAGYEQYF. CDR3 bases: TGTGCCAGCAGCTTTGCTGGCTACGAGCAGTACTTC. V gene TRBV5-4 combines with J gene TRBJ2-7, with D uncertain. The germline V and J ends were trimmed by 2 bases and 3 bases, with 6 bases remaining between them. The CDR3 loop spans 12 amino acids. Germline assignment: CDR1 SGHNT and CDR2 YYREEE (reference sequence).

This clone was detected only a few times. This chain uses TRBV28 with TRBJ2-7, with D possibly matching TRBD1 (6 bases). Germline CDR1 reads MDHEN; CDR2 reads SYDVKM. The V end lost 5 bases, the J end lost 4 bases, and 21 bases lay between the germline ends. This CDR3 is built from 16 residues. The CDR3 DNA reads TGTGCCAGCAGTCTAGACATCGGGACACCAACTTACGAGCAGTACTTC. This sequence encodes CASSLDIGTPTYEQYF.

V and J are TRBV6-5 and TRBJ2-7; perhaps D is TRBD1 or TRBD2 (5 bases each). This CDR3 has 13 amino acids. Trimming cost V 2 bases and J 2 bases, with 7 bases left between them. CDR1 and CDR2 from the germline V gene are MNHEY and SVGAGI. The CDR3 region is CASSYVGAYEQYF. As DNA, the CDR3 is TGTGCCAGCAGTTACGTGGGGGCCTACGAGCAGTACTTC.

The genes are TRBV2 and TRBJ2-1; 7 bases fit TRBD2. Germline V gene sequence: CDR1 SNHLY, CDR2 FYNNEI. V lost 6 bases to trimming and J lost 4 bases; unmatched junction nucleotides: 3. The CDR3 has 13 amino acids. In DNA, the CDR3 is TGTGCCAGCAGGGGGACTATTTACAATGAGCAGTTCTTC. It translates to CASRGTIYNEQFF.

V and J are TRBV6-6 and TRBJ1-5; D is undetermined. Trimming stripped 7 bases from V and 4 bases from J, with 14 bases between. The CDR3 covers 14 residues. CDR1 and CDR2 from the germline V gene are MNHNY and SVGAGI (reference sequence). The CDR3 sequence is CASTRRPVNQPQHF. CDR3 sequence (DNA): TGTGCCAGCACCCGGAGACCGGTAAATCAGCCCCAGCATTTT.

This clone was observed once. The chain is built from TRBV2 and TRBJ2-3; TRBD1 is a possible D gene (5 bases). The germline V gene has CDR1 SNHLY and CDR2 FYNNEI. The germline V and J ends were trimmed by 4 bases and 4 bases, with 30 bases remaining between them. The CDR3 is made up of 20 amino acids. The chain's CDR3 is CASSGEKKHPDPKGADTQYF. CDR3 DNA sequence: TGTGCCAGCAGTGGAGAAAAAAAGCACCCGGATCCGAAAGGGGCAGATACGCAGTATTTT.

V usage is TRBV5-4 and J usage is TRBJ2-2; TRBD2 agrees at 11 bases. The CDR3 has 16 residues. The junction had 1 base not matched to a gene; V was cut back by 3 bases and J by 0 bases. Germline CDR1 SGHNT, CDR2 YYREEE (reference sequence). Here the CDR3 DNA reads TGTGCCAGCAGCTCGGGACTAGCGGCGAACACCGGGGAGCTGTTTTTT. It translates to CASSSGLAANTGELFF.

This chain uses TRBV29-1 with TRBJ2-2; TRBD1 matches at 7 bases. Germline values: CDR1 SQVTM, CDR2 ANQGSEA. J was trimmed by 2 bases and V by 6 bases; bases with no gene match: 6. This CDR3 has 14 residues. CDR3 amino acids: CSVSGQRNTGELFF. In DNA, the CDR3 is TGCAGCGTGTCGGGACAGAGAAACACCGGGGAGCTGTTTTTT.

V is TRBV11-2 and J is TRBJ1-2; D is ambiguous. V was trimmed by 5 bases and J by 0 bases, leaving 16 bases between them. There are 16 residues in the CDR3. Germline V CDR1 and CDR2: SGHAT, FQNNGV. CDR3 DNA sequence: TGTGCCAGCAGCACTAACAGCGGGCCGGCTAACTATGGCTACACCTTC. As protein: CASSTNSGPANYGYTF. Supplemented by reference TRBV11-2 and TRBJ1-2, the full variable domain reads EAGVAQSPRYKIIEKRQSVAFWCNPISGHATLYWYQQILGQGPKLLIQFQNNGVVDDSQLPKDRFSAERLKGVDSTLKIQPAKLEDSAVYLCASSTNSGPANYGYTFGSGTRLTVV.

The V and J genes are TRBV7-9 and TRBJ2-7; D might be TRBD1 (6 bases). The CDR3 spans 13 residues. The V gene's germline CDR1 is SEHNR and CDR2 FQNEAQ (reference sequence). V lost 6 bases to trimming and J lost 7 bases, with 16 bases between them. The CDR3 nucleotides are TGTGCCAGCAGTATTAGACAGGTTGAGGAGCAGTACTTC. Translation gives CASSIRQVEEQYF.

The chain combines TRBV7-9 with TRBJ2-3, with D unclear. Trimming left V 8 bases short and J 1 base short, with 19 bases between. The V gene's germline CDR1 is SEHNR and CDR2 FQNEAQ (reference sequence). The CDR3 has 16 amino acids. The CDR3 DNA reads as TGTGCCAGCGGATTCGGTGCCGCCGAGCGCACAGATACGCAGTATTTT. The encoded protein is CASGFGAAERTDTQYF.

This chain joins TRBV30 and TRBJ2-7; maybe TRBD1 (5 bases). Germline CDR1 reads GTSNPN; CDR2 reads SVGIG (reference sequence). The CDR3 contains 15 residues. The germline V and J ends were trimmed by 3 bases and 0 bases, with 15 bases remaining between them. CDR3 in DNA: TGTGCCTGGAGCGTGGGGCAGGATAGCTCCTACGAGCAGTACTTC. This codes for CAWSVGQDSSYEQYF.

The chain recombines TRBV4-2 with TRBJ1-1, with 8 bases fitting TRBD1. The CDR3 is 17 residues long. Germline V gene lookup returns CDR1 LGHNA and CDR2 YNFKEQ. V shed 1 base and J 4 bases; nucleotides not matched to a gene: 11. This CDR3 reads CASSQVDRVVSGTEAFF. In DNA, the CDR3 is TGTGCCAGCAGCCAAGTGGACAGGGTGGTGTCGGGCACTGAAGCTTTCTTT.

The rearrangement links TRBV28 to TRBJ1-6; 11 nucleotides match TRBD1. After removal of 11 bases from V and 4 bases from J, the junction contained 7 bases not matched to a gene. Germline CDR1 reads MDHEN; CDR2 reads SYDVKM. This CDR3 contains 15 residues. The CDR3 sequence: CAVRTGGSYNSPLHF. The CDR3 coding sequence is TGTGCCGTCCGGACAGGGGGCTCTTATAATTCACCCCTCCACTTT.

This chain's CDR3 is CASSQVRGAGEKLFF. The CDR3 DNA sequence: TGCGCCAGCAGCCAAGTTCGGGGGGCCGGGGAAAAACTGTTTTTT. J is TRBJ1-4 and V is TRBV4-1; perhaps TRBD1 as D (6 bases). The germline CDR1 and CDR2 sequences are MGHRA and YSYEKL. Trimming took off 1 base at V and 8 bases at J, with 14 bases between the two ends. There are 15 residues in the CDR3.

CDR3 DNA: TGTGCCATCAGTGAACTAGCGGAGGCAGATACGCAGTATTTT. Protein product: CAISELAEADTQYF. V gene TRBV10-3 combines with J gene TRBJ2-3; 8 bases fit TRBD2. This CDR3 has 14 amino acids. Trimming cost V 3 bases and J 4 bases; bases outside gene matches: 3. CDR1 and CDR2 from the germline V gene are ENHRY and SYGVKD.

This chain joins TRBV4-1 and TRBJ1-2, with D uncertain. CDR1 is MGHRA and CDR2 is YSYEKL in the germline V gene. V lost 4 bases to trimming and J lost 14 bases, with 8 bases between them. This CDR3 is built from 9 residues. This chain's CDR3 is CASSPSLTF. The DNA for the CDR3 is TGCGCCAGCAGCCCGTCGCTTACCTTC.

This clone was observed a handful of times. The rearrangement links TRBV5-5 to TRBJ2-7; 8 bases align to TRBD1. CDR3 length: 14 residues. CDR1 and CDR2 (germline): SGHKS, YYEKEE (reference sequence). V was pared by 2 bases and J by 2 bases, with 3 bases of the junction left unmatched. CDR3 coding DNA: TGTGCCAGCAGCTTTGGACAGGGACCCTACGAGCAGTACTTC. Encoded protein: CASSFGQGPYEQYF.

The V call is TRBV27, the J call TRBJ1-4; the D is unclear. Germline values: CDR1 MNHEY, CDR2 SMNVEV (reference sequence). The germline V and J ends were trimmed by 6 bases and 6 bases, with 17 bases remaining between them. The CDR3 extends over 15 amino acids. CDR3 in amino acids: CASSPTNGEHEKLFF. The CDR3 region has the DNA TGTGCCAGCAGCCCAACTAACGGCGAACATGAAAAACTGTTTTTT.

The CDR3 loop reads CATTGGLGYGYTF. As DNA, the CDR3 is TGTGCCACCACAGGGGGGCTTGGCTATGGCTACACCTTC. The rearrangement links TRBV15 to TRBJ1-2; 7 bases align to TRBD1. V lost 7 bases to trimming and J lost 4 bases; unmatched junction nucleotides: 6. The CDR3 is 13 residues long. Germline loops: CDR1 LNHNV, CDR2 YYDKDF (reference sequence).

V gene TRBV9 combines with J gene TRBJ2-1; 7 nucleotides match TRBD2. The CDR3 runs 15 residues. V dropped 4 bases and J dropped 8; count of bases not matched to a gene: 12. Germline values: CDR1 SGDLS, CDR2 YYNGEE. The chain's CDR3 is CASSYSGLRTHEQFF. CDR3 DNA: TGTGCCAGCAGCTATAGCGGGCTCAGGACCCATGAGCAGTTCTTC.

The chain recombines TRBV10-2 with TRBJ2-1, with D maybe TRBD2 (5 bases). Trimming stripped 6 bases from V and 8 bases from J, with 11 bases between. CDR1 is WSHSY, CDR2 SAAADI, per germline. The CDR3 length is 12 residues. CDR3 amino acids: CASSRTRDEQFF. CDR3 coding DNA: TGCGCCAGCAGCCGTACTAGAGATGAGCAGTTCTTC.

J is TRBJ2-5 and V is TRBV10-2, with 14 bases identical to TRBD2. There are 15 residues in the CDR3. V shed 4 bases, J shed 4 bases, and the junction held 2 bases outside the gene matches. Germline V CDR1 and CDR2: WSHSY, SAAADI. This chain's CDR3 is CASSGLAGGRETQYF. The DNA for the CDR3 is TGCGCCAGCAGTGGACTAGCGGGGGGGCGAGAGACCCAGTACTTC.

The CDR3 loop reads CASSLPGGVTLNTEAFF. CDR3 DNA: TGTGCCAGCAGTTTACCTGGTGGGGTTACCCTGAACACTGAAGCTTTCTTT. J is TRBJ1-1 and V is TRBV28, with unresolved D. CDR3 length: 17 residues. The V end lost 2 bases, the J end lost 0 bases, and 16 bases lay between the germline ends. From germline, CDR1 is MDHEN and CDR2 SYDVKM.

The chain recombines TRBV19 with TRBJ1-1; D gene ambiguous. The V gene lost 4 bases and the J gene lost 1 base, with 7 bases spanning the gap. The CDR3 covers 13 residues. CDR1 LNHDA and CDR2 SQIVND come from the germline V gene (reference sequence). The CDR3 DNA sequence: TGTGCCAGTAGTACCACAGCGAACACTGAAGCTTTCTTT. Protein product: CASSTTANTEAFF.

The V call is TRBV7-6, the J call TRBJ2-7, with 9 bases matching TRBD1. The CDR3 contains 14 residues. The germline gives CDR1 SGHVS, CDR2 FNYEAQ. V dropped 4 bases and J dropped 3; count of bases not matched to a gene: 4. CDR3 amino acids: CASSSGQGLYEQYF. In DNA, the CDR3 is TGTGCCAGCAGCTCGGGACAGGGCCTCTACGAGCAGTACTTC.

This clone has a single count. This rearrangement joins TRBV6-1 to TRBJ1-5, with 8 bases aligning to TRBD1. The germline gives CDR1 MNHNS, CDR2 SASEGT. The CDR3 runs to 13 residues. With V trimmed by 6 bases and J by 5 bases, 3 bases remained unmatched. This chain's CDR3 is CASRYRGDQPQHF. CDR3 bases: TGTGCCAGCAGGTACAGGGGGGATCAGCCCCAGCATTTT.